The clone carrying this TCR beta chain was observed at least ten times. The junction and the germline gene differ at one end; a read error may be behind it. Germline CDR1 GTSNPN, CDR2 SVGIG (reference sequence). The CDR3 totals 14 residues. The sample comes from a study of blood T cells in healthy people across ages. It was with a sample-barcoded 5' primer and a J-beta primer mix that a second PCR of roughly 7 to 12 cycles was run. TCRdb analysed the 5' RACE reads with MiXCR anew, one entry per CDR3 protein. The repertoire has approximately 810,000 distinct CDR3 sequences, 29% of them found once; the top ten carry roughly 17%.

The V gene is TRBV30, the J gene TRBJ2-3, with 8 positions matching TRBD1. The specimen sequenced was blood. This clonotype was obtained from a woman older than 75 in good health. CDR3 nucleotide sequence: TGCGCGAGGACCTCACTGGACAGGGAAGATACGCAGTATTTT. Translating it yields CARTSLDREDTQYF.